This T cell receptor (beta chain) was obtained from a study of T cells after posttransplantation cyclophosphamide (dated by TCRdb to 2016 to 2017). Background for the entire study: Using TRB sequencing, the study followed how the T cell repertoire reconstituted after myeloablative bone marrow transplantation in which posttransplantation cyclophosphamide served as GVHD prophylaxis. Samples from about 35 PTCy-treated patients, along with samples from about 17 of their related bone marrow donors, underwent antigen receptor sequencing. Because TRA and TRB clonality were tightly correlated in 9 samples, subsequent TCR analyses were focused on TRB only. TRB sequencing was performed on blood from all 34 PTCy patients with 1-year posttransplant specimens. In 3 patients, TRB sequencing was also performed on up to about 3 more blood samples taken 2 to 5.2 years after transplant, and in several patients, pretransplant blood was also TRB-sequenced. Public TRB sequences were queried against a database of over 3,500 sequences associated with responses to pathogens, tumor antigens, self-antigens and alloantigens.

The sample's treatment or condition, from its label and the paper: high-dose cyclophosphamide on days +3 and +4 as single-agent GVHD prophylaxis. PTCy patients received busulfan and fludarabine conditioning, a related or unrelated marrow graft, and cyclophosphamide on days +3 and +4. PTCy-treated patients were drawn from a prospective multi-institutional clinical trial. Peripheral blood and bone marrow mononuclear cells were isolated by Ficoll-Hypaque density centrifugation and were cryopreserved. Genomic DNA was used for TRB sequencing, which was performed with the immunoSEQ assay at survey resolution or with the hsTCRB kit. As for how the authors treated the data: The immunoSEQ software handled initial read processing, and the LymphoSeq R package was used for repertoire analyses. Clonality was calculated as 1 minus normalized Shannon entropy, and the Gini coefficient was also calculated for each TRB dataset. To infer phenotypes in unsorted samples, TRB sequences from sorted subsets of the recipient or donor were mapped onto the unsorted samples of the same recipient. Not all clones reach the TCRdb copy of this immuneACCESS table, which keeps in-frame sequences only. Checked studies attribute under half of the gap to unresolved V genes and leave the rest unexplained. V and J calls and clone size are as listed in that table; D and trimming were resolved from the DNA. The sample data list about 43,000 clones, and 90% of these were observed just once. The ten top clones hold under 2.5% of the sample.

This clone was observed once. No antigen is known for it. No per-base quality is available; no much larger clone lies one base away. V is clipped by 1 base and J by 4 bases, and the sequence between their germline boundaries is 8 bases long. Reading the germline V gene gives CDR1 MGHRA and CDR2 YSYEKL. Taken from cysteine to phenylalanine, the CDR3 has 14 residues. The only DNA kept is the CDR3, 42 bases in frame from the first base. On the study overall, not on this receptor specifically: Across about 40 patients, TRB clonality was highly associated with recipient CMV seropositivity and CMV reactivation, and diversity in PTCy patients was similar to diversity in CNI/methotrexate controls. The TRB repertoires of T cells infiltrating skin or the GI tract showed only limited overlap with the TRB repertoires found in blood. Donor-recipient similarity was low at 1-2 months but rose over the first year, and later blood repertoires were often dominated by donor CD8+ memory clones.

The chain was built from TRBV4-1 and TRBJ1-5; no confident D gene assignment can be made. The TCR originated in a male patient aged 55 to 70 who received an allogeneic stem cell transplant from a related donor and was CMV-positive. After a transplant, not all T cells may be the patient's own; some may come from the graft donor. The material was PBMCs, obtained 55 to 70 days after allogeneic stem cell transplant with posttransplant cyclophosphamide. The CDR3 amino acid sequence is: CASSQGVRNQPQHF. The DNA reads TGCGCCAGCAGCCAAGGTGTCCGTAATCAGCCCCAGCATTTT.